Presented here are 15 T cell receptor beta chains from one specimen sequenced in a study of blood T cell repertoires in COVID-19. Produced via immunoSEQ multiplex PCR; TCRdb's table is partial and in-frame only. The data contain some 110,000 clones, approximately 87% of them singletons. Sequencing was done on a sample of peripheral blood. The receptors come from a man younger than 40 with acute or convalescent COVID-19.

The V call is TRBV1, the J call TRBJ2-5; the table's D gene call, TRBD2, was not cross checked with the DNA. TRBV1 is designated a pseudogene. The CDR3 is 16 amino acids. The CDR3 region has the DNA TGCACCAGCAGCCATGACACTAGGAAAAAGGGAAAGACCCAGTACTTC. Its protein is CTSSHDTRKKGKTQYF.

The rearrangement joins TRBV7-3 to TRBJ1-6; D not certain. The CDR3 spans 16 residues. The germline CDR1 and CDR2 sequences are SGHTA and FQGTGA. The V end lost 6 bases, the J end lost 9 bases, and 21 bases lay between the germline ends. This chain's CDR3 is CASSQNPPRSGSPLHF. The CDR3, as DNA: TGTGCCAGCAGTCAAAATCCCCCCAGATCTGGTTCACCCCTCCACTTT.

J is TRBJ1-5 and V is TRBV6-2 or TRBV6-3; tentative D call: TRBD1 (6 bases). The CDR3 runs 14 residues. CDR1 is MNHEY, CDR2 SVGEGT, per germline. V was shortened by 4 bases and J by 6 bases, with 13 bases between the two germline ends. In DNA form, the CDR3 reads TGTGCCAGCAGTTCTTACAGGGTCGTTCAGCCCCAGCATTTT. Its protein product is CASSSYRVVQPQHF.

The chain combines TRBV5-1 with TRBJ1-2; 8 nucleotides match TRBD1. The CDR3 has 14 amino acids. Germline V CDR1 and CDR2: SGHRS, YFSETQ. V shed 3 bases, J shed 3 bases, and the junction held 4 bases outside the gene matches. CDR3 loop: CASSWGQADYGYTF. Written as DNA, the CDR3 is TGCGCCAGCAGCTGGGGACAGGCGGACTATGGCTACACCTTC.

J is TRBJ2-2 and V is TRBV12-3 or TRBV12-4, with D possibly TRBD2 on 7 matching bases. The CDR3 sequence is 13 residues long. Trimming left V 6 bases short and J 6 bases short, with 11 bases between. CDR3 in amino acids: CASSQGRAGELFF. The CDR3 DNA is TGTGCCAGCAGCCAGGGGAGGGCCGGGGAGCTGTTTTTT.

The chain joins TRBV5-5 to TRBJ1-1; 7 bases are shared with TRBD1. From germline, CDR1 is SGHKS and CDR2 YYEKEE (reference sequence). The CDR3 sequence is 13 residues long. V lost 6 bases, J lost 4 bases, and 6 bases stayed unmatched. The CDR3 DNA is TGTGCCAGCACAGGAGGGGGCCTCACTGAAGCTTTCTTT. Translation gives CASTGGGLTEAFF.

The rearrangement links TRBV7-2 to TRBJ2-1, with D perhaps TRBD2 (7 bases). V lost 4 bases to trimming and J lost 10 bases, with 20 bases between them. The CDR3 extends over 15 amino acids. From germline, CDR1 is SGHTA and CDR2 FQGNSA. The CDR3 coding sequence is TGTGCCAGCAGCTCACACTGGGCGGGGGCCATGGAGCAGTTCTTC. Its translation is CASSSHWAGAMEQFF.

This clone turned up a few times. This chain connects TRBV5-1 to TRBJ2-2; perhaps TRBD2 as D (5 bases). CDR3 length equals 13 residues. Germline V gives CDR1 SGHRS, CDR2 YFSETQ. V lost 5 bases and J 1 base, leaving 6 bases between the germline ends. CDR3 in amino acids: CASSEGNTGELFF. The CDR3 bases are TGCGCCAGCAGTGAGGGGAACACCGGGGAGCTGTTTTTT.

The genes are TRBV7-8 and TRBJ1-6; D remains ambiguous. The germline V and J ends were trimmed by 5 bases and 9 bases, with 23 bases remaining between them. From germline, CDR1 is SGHVS and CDR2 FQNEAQ. There are 17 residues in the CDR3. This chain's CDR3 is CASSATAMEGGLSPLHF. Written as DNA, the CDR3 is TGTGCCAGCAGCGCAACAGCCATGGAGGGTGGGCTTTCACCCCTCCACTTT. Full variable domain (rest looked up from reference TRBV7-8 and TRBJ1-6): GAGVSQSPRYKVAKRGQDVALRCDPISGHVSLFWYQQALGQGPEFLTYFQNEAQLDKSGLPSDRFFAERPEGSVSTLKIQRTQQEDSAVYLCASSATAMEGGLSPLHFGNGTRLTVT.

The chain employs TRBV5-4 and TRBJ2-7; no clear D gene. The V end was cut by 0 bases, the J end by 3 bases, with 10 bases between. This CDR3 contains 14 residues. Germline V lookup: CDR1 SGHNT, CDR2 YYREEE (reference sequence). As DNA, the CDR3 is TGTGCCAGCAGCTTGGAGCGTCGCCTCTACGAGCAGTACTTC. It translates to CASSLERRLYEQYF. Supplemented by reference TRBV5-4 and TRBJ2-7, the full variable domain reads ETGVTQSPTHLIKTRGQQVTLRCSSQSGHNTVSWYQQALGQGPQFIFQYYREEENGRGNFPPRFSGLQFPNYSSELNVNALELDDSALYLCASSLERRLYEQYFGPGTRLTVT.

This chain connects TRBV10-3 to TRBJ1-1; 9 bases align to TRBD1. With 10 bases clipped from V and 4 bases from J, the junction kept 4 bases outside the gene matches. Germline CDR1 ENHRY, CDR2 SYGVKD. The CDR3 spans 12 residues. CDR3 sequence: CANSDRGTEAFF. DNA for the CDR3: TGTGCCAATTCGGACAGGGGCACTGAAGCTTTCTTT.

This clone was recorded once. The CDR3 loop reads CSVTRTGGYNEQFF. CDR3 nucleotides: TGCAGCGTGACTCGGACAGGGGGCTACAATGAGCAGTTCTTC. This chain links TRBV29-1 with TRBJ2-1; TRBD1 agrees at 10 bases. The length of the CDR3 is 14 residues. CDR1 is SQVTM and CDR2 is ANQGSEA in the germline V gene. Germline trimming cut 6 bases from V and 3 bases from J; bases unmatched to any gene: 5.

The rearrangement links TRBV11-3 to TRBJ2-5; 11 nucleotides line up with TRBD2. The CDR3 runs 16 residues. The trim removed 1 base at V and 5 bases at J, leaving 6 bases unmatched. Germline V lookup: CDR1 SGHNT, CDR2 YENEEA. CDR3 in amino acids: CASSLVTSGSGETQYF. As DNA, the CDR3 is TGTGCCAGCAGCTTAGTTACTAGCGGGAGCGGGGAGACCCAGTACTTC.

The rearrangement joins TRBV23-1 to TRBJ2-2; 11 bases fit TRBD2. TRBV23-1 is sorted into the ORF group, with uncertain function. The CDR3 consists of 19 residues. V was clipped by 0 bases and J by 2 bases; unmatched bases: 8. The CDR3 region is CASSQSPNSGGANTGELFF. The CDR3 bases are TGCGCCAGCAGTCAATCGCCCAATAGCGGGGGGGCCAACACCGGGGAGCTGTTTTTT.

The rearrangement uses TRBV6-1 and TRBJ2-3; perhaps TRBD1 as D (6 bases). The CDR3 loop spans 17 amino acids. The ends were cut back, 4 bases at V and 0 bases at J, with 17 bases in the middle. CDR1 and CDR2 (germline): MNHNS, SASEGT. In DNA, the CDR3 is TGTGCCAGCAGTGGCAGGACAGTAGCACCTAGCACAGATACGCAGTATTTT. Residues: CASSGRTVAPSTDTQYF.